The 31 T cell receptor beta chains reported below all come from one sample, sequenced in a study of blood T cell repertoires in COVID-19. Profiled with immunoSEQ multiplex PCR; TCRdb holds only in-frame clones, not every one. The sample has a few hundred thousand clones, about 90% seen once. The specimen was peripheral blood. All receptors come from a woman between 50 and 59 years old who had recovered from COVID-19.

The chain combines TRBV28 with TRBJ1-1; the match to TRBD1 covers 9 bases. Unmatched junction bases numbered 4, after V lost 5 bases and J lost 3 bases. The CDR3 length is 14 residues. Per germline, CDR1 MDHEN and CDR2 SYDVKM. The DNA of the CDR3 is TGTGCCAGCAGTGAATGGACAGGGGACACTGAAGCTTTCTTT. This gives the protein CASSEWTGDTEAFF.

In its sample, this clone was seen a few times. V is TRBV7-2 and J is TRBJ1-2; 8 bases map to TRBD1. V was pared by 8 bases and J by 5 bases, with 10 bases of the junction left unmatched. Germline V gene sequence: CDR1 SGHTA, CDR2 FQGNSA. This CDR3 region has 14 residues. CDR3 protein: CASGGGQEVYGYTF. The CDR3 nucleotides read TGTGCCAGCGGGGGGGGACAGGAAGTGTATGGCTACACCTTC.

The chain uses TRBV5-8 and TRBJ1-1, with unresolved D. Trimming left V 2 bases short and J 0 bases short, with 8 bases between. The CDR3 covers 14 residues. CDR1 is SGHTS, CDR2 YDEGEE, per germline. The chain's CDR3 is CASSFQSLNTEAFF. The CDR3 DNA reads as TGTGCCAGCAGCTTCCAGTCCTTGAACACTGAAGCTTTCTTT.

The J gene is TRBJ2-3, the V gene TRBV7-3, with D unclear. The CDR3 consists of 13 residues. Looked up from germline, CDR1 is SGHTA and CDR2 is FQGTGA. V lost 1 base to trimming and J lost 7 bases, with 9 bases between them. In DNA, the CDR3 is TGTGCCAGCAGCTTAAGTATGGGCCATACGCAGTATTTT. As protein: CASSLSMGHTQYF.

The chain links TRBV7-2 to TRBJ1-3, with D unclear. Germline values: CDR1 SGHTA, CDR2 FQGNSA. Trimming took off 5 bases at V and 0 bases at J, with 8 bases between the two ends. The CDR3 length is 14 residues. The CDR3 loop reads CASSPQVSGNTIYF. As DNA, the CDR3 is TGTGCCAGCAGCCCGCAGGTCTCTGGAAACACCATATATTTT.

V usage is TRBV7-3 and J usage is TRBJ1-1, with 7 nucleotides matching TRBD1. The CDR3 covers 16 residues. Unmatched junction bases numbered 7, after V lost 0 bases and J lost 3 bases. CDR1 SGHTA and CDR2 FQGTGA come from the germline V gene. CDR3 bases: TGTGCCAGCAGCTTAACAGGGGGCGCAGGGTACACTGAAGCTTTCTTT. This translates into CASSLTGGAGYTEAFF.

This chain links TRBV29-1 with TRBJ1-3; 7 bases align to TRBD1. The CDR3 is 12 amino acids. V lost 8 bases, J lost 0 bases, and 1 base stayed unmatched. CDR1 is SQVTM and CDR2 is ANQGSEA in the germline V gene. In DNA, the CDR3 is TGCAGCTACAGGGGCTCTGGAAACACCATATATTTT. It codes for CSYRGSGNTIYF.

V usage is TRBV7-6 and J usage is TRBJ2-3, with TRBD2 identical over 7 bases. The CDR3 is 16 amino acids. J gave up 1 base and V 1 base, and 5 bases lay outside the gene matches. Germline loops: CDR1 SGHVS, CDR2 FNYEAQ. This CDR3 reads CASSLGMGGGTDTQYF. The CDR3 DNA follows: TGTGCCAGCAGCTTAGGGATGGGAGGGGGCACAGATACGCAGTATTTT.

CDR3: CASSGGQGGPTGELFF. The CDR3 nucleotides are TGTGCCAGCAGTGGTGGTCAGGGGGGCCCCACCGGGGAGCTGTTTTTT. The chain has TRBV6-1 and TRBJ2-2, with D possibly matching TRBD1 (7 bases). V lost 4 bases and J 4 bases, leaving 16 bases between the germline ends. The CDR3 consists of 16 residues. CDR1 is MNHNS and CDR2 is SASEGT in the germline V gene.

The sample holds one count of this clone. V is TRBV30 and J is TRBJ2-7; D is ambiguous. This CDR3 contains 17 residues. Trimming removed 1 base from V and 2 bases from J, with 21 bases in between. Germline-derived CDR1 and CDR2 are GTSNPN and SVGIG (reference sequence). CDR3 in amino acids: CAWSGSLRVGLPYEQYF. Here the CDR3 DNA reads TGTGCCTGGAGTGGGTCCCTCCGGGTTGGCCTACCCTACGAGCAGTACTTC. Looking up the rest from reference TRBV30 and TRBJ2-7 gives the full variable domain: SQTIHQWPATLVQPVGSPLSLECTVEGTSNPNLYWYRQAAGRGLQLLFYSVGIGQISSEVPQNLSASRPQDRQFILSSKKLLLSDSGFYLCAWSGSLRVGLPYEQYFGPGTRLTVT.

The chain combines TRBV4-2 with TRBJ1-1, with 8 bases that match TRBD1. V dropped 1 base and J dropped 6; count of bases not matched to a gene: 4. The CDR3 contains 14 residues. Germline CDR1 reads LGHNA; CDR2 reads YNFKEQ. The CDR3 protein is CASSQVTGGAEAFF. The CDR3 DNA is TGTGCCAGCAGCCAAGTTACAGGGGGAGCTGAAGCTTTCTTT.

V usage is TRBV30 and J usage is TRBJ1-4, with 8 bases that match TRBD1. The germline CDR1 and CDR2 sequences are GTSNPN and SVGIG (reference sequence). The CDR3 runs 15 residues. Unmatched junction bases numbered 7, after V lost 4 bases and J lost 3 bases. In nucleotides, the CDR3 is TGTGCCTGGACCGAGACAGGGGCGGCTAATGAAAAACTGTTTTTT. Its protein is CAWTETGAANEKLFF.

The rearrangement links TRBV6-6 to TRBJ1-1, with TRBD1 matching 8 bases. V shed 5 bases, J shed 2 bases, and the junction held 4 bases outside the gene matches. The V gene's germline CDR1 is MNHNY and CDR2 SVGAGI (reference sequence). CDR3 length: 14 residues. The CDR3 loop is CASSDRGRNTEAFF. CDR3 nucleotide sequence: TGTGCCAGCAGTGACAGGGGCAGAAACACTGAAGCTTTCTTT.

The chain uses TRBV19 and TRBJ1-3; D gene unclear. Germline V lookup: CDR1 LNHDA, CDR2 SQIVND (reference sequence). The germline V and J ends were trimmed by 2 bases and 4 bases, with 9 bases remaining between them. The CDR3 has 14 residues. The CDR3 spells CASSISGSGNTIYF. CDR3 in DNA: TGTGCCAGTAGTATATCGGGGTCCGGAAACACCATATATTTT.

This clone was seen just once. The V call is TRBV4-3, the J call TRBJ2-1; 10 bases are shared with TRBD2. V was pared by 1 base and J by 0 bases, with 3 bases of the junction left unmatched. Germline V CDR1 and CDR2: LGHNA, YSLEER. The CDR3 spans 17 residues. The CDR3 protein is CASSQGTSGRSYNEQFF. The CDR3 DNA sequence: TGCGCCAGCAGCCAAGGGACTAGCGGCCGCTCCTACAATGAGCAGTTCTTC.

The rearrangement uses TRBV2 and TRBJ2-2, with 8 bases lining up with TRBD1. The CDR3 has 14 amino acids. The germline V gene has CDR1 SNHLY and CDR2 FYNNEI. With 7 bases clipped from V and 3 bases from J, the junction kept 4 bases outside the gene matches. CDR3: CASTRTGHTGELFF. In DNA, the CDR3 is TGTGCCAGCACGAGGACAGGGCACACCGGGGAGCTGTTTTTT. The variable domain in full, completed from reference TRBV2 and TRBJ2-2, reads EPEVTQTPSHQVTQMGQEVILRCVPISNHLYFYWYRQILGQKVEFLVSFYNNEISEKSEIFDDQFSVERPDGSNFTLKIRSTKLEDSAMYFCASTRTGHTGELFFGEGSRLTVL.

This chain uses TRBV4-1 with TRBJ2-1; 11 bases are shared with TRBD2. The ends lost 2 bases at V and 0 bases at J; junction bases unmatched: 0. The V gene's germline CDR1 is MGHRA and CDR2 YSYEKL. There are 16 residues in the CDR3. CDR3 nucleotides: TGCGCCAGCAGCCAAACTAGCGGGAGCTCCTACAATGAGCAGTTCTTC. Encoded protein: CASSQTSGSSYNEQFF.

The genes are TRBV5-1 and TRBJ1-1; the D is unclear. V dropped 3 bases and J dropped 4 bases, with 7 bases sitting between them. Looked up from germline, CDR1 is SGHRS and CDR2 is YFSETQ. The CDR3 is 12 amino acids. In DNA, the CDR3 is TGCGCCAGCAGCTCTTCGGGCACTGAAGCTTTCTTT. Translation: CASSSSGTEAFF.

The chain has TRBV7-3 and TRBJ2-3; 8 bases fit TRBD2. Germline values: CDR1 SGHTA, CDR2 FQGTGA. CDR3 length: 15 amino acids. V shed 5 bases and J 2 bases; nucleotides not matched to a gene: 6. The CDR3 reads CASSQGTRDTDTQYF. DNA for the CDR3: TGTGCCAGCAGCCAGGGGACTAGAGACACAGATACGCAGTATTTT.

This chain joins TRBV9 and TRBJ2-5, with unresolved D. With 0 bases removed from V and 4 bases from J, the gap between germline ends came to 10 bases. Germline V CDR1 and CDR2: SGDLS, YYNGEE. CDR3 size: 14 residues. The CDR3 region has the DNA TGTGCCAGCAGCGTAGATACAAGGAGAGAGACCCAGTACTTC. It encodes CASSVDTRRETQYF.

The CDR3: CAWSARLRDGYTF. The CDR3 nucleotides are TGTGCCTGGAGTGCCAGACTCAGGGATGGCTACACCTTC. The V call is TRBV30, the J call TRBJ1-2; perhaps TRBD1 as D (5 bases). The CDR3 has 13 amino acids. The germline V gene has CDR1 GTSNPN and CDR2 SVGIG (reference sequence). Trimming removed 1 base from V and 6 bases from J, with 12 bases in between. The full variable domain, in which reference TRBV30 and TRBJ1-2 provide the parts outside the CDR3, is SQTIHQWPATLVQPVGSPLSLECTVEGTSNPNLYWYRQAAGRGLQLLFYSVGIGQISSEVPQNLSASRPQDRQFILSSKKLLLSDSGFYLCAWSARLRDGYTFGSGTRLTVV.

The chain recombines TRBV5-4 with TRBJ2-1; 8 bases align to TRBD1. The J segment lost 6 bases and the V segment lost 0 bases, leaving 5 bases of the junction unmatched. Germline V gene sequence: CDR1 SGHNT, CDR2 YYREEE (reference sequence). The CDR3 length is 15 residues. CDR3 residues: CASSLEQGVFNEQFF. CDR3 bases: TGTGCCAGCAGCTTGGAACAGGGGGTTTTCAATGAGCAGTTCTTC.

This chain connects TRBV5-1 to TRBJ1-2; no definite D call. CDR3 length equals 15 residues. V was pared by 3 bases and J by 3 bases, with 15 bases between. Germline assignment: CDR1 SGHRS and CDR2 YFSETQ. The DNA of the CDR3 is TGCGCCAGCAGCTCGGCGGGAAGAGTCGACTATGGCTACACCTTC. Its translation is CASSSAGRVDYGYTF.

The chain links TRBV28 to TRBJ2-2; TRBD2 might be the D (6 bases). V lost 2 bases, J lost 0 bases, and 7 bases lay in between. Germline-derived CDR1 and CDR2 are MDHEN and SYDVKM. This CDR3 comprises 15 residues. Here the CDR3 DNA reads TGTGCCAGCAGTTTAGGAGGGACGAACACCGGGGAGCTGTTTTTT. This codes for CASSLGGTNTGELFF.

This clone was counted only a few times. This chain's CDR3 is CASSHGQGKDEQYF. CDR3 nucleotides: TGTGCCAGCAGCCACGGCCAGGGCAAGGACGAGCAGTACTTC. The chain is built from TRBV7-9 and TRBJ2-7, with a tentative D call TRBD1 (5 bases). Looked up from germline, CDR1 is SEHNR and CDR2 is FQNEAQ (reference sequence). This CDR3 is 14 amino acids long. The V and J ends lost 5 bases and 5 bases respectively, with 16 bases between them. The variable domain in full, with the rest retrieved from reference TRBV7-9 and TRBJ2-7, is DTGVSQNPRHKITKRGQNVTFRCDPISEHNRLYWYRQTLGQGPEFLTYFQNEAQLEKSRLLSDRFSAERPKGSFSTLEIQRTEQGDSAMYLCASSHGQGKDEQYFGPGTRLTVT.

This chain connects TRBV6-6 to TRBJ2-2; 10 positions agree with TRBD2. V dropped 3 bases and J dropped 4; count of bases not matched to a gene: 5. The CDR3 loop spans 16 amino acids. Per germline, CDR1 MNHNY and CDR2 SVGAGI (reference sequence). CDR3 in amino acids: CASSYSSGRITGELFF. The CDR3 DNA sequence: TGTGCCAGCAGTTATAGTAGCGGGAGGATCACCGGGGAGCTGTTTTTT.

This clone came up a few times. This chain connects TRBV7-3 to TRBJ1-1; D is unresolved. Germline V gives CDR1 SGHTA, CDR2 FQGTGA. Trimming took 5 bases from V and 1 from J, leaving 8 bases between them. This CDR3 is built from 13 residues. CDR3: CASSETANTEAFF. The CDR3 DNA reads TGTGCCAGCAGCGAAACAGCGAACACTGAAGCTTTCTTT.

The chain combines TRBV28 with TRBJ2-7, with TRBD1 matching 8 bases. The CDR3 is 12 residues long. The germline CDR1 and CDR2 sequences are MDHEN and SYDVKM. Germline trimming cut 11 bases from V and 4 bases from J; bases unmatched to any gene: 7. The CDR3 DNA reads TGTGCCGGAGGACAGGGTTTATACGAGCAGTACTTC. This gives the protein CAGGQGLYEQYF.

This clone was found once. This chain connects TRBV5-4 to TRBJ2-1, with 9 bases identical to TRBD2. Trimming took 0 bases from V and 6 from J; bases not matched to a gene: 4. Germline V CDR1 and CDR2: SGHNT, YYREEE (reference sequence). There are 15 residues in the CDR3. CDR3 amino acids: CASSLVSGGSNEQFF. In nucleotides, the CDR3 is TGTGCCAGCAGCTTGGTTAGCGGGGGTAGCAATGAGCAGTTCTTC.

V and J are TRBV29-1 and TRBJ1-2; a possible D gene is TRBD1 (6 bases). Germline CDR1 is SQVTM and CDR2 is ANQGSEA. The CDR3 consists of 14 residues. Trimming took off 1 base at V and 4 bases at J, with 13 bases between the two ends. In nucleotides, the CDR3 is TGCAGCGTTGAAGCTCCGGGACAAGTCTATGGCTACACCTTC. As protein: CSVEAPGQVYGYTF.

This clone was seen just once. Germline and junction disagree at one end, which may indicate a read error. The CDR3, as DNA: TGTGCCAGCAGCCAGGGGGCTCTTAGGGACCCTCGGGACTTC. This translates into CASSQGALRDPRDF. V and J are TRBV11-2 and TRBJ2-4; 8 bases fit TRBD1. The germline V gene has CDR1 SGHAT and CDR2 FQNNGV. This CDR3 region has 14 residues.